This T cell receptor beta chain was recorded in a study of blood T cells in healthy people across ages. Combining a sample-barcoded 5' primer with a J-beta primer mix, a second PCR ran for about 6 to 12 cycles. Per-sample output comprised a minimum of 3 million paired-end reads containing CDR3. TCRdb passed the 5' RACE reads through MiXCR, listing each CDR3 protein once. Among about 800,000 distinct CDR3 sequences, about 46% were seen once, and the ten largest hold over 15%. The germline V gene encodes CDR1 SEHNR and CDR2 FQNEAQ (reference sequence). The CDR3 contains 14 residues. Trimming shortened V by 4 bases and J by 3 bases, and 9 bases separated the two germline ends. The donors, healthy Caucasians from Russia, were aged roughly 6 to 100. Every sample had a minimum of 6.5 million PBMCs isolated.

The source is a man aged 80 or over in good health. Input material: blood. The chain recombines TRBV7-9 with TRBJ2-2; D ambiguous. DNA for the CDR3: TGTGCCAGCAGCTCTGACCACTACACCGGGGAGCTGTTTTTT. Translated: CASSSDHYTGELFF.